The rows below give T cell receptor beta chains drawn from one sample of a study of T cells after yellow fever vaccination. One entry per CDR3 protein results from TCRdb running MiXCR on the 5' RACE reads. The repertoire consists of about 30,000 distinct CDR3 sequences, with about 4.4% occurring once and the leading ten covering around 45%. The sequences come from CD8+ T cells sorted from PBMCs, collected 5 days after the yellow fever booster vaccination. These receptors were taken from a young man who received the YFV17D yellow fever vaccine. CDR3s include the opening cysteine and the closing phenylalanine or tryptophan. D genes are given only for firm matches. Size values are once, few and many counts, or a class for expanded clones, and some rows have none.

>TRBJ2-7|TRBV4-3|TRBD2|many|16
TGCGCCAGCAGCCAAGCGGGGACTAGCGGAACATACGAGCAGTACTTC
CASSQAGTSGTYEQYF
>TRBJ1-1|TRBV10-3|NA|few|11
TGTGCCATCAGGACAGACATTGAAGCTTTCTTT
CAIRTDIEAFF
>TRBJ2-7|TRBV4-2|TRBD2|many|17
TGTGCCAGCAGCCAAGAAGGTCCTAGCGGGTACTCCTACGAGCAGTACTTC
CASSQEGPSGYSYEQYF
>TRBJ2-1|TRBV25-1|TRBD2|many|14
TGTGCCAGCACCCTAGCGGGGGAATACAATGAGCAGTTCTTC
CASTLAGEYNEQFF
>TRBJ2-7|TRBV4-3|TRBD1|many|16
TGCGCCAGCAGCCAGGCCCCGGGACAGGGGGCCTACGAGCAGTACTTC
CASSQAPGQGAYEQYF
>TRBJ2-1|TRBV29-1|NA|many|10
TGCAGCGTTGGTGACAGGGAGCAGTTCTTC
CSVGDREQFF
>TRBJ2-1|TRBV6-5|NA|many|13
TGTGCCAGCAGTTACGGGTTTTACAATGAGCAGTTCTTC
CASSYGFYNEQFF
>TRBJ2-1|TRBV29-1|NA|many|14
TGCAGCCTCCCGGGATCCCATATTTCCAATGAGCAGTTCTTC
CSLPGSHISNEQFF
>TRBJ2-2|TRBV5-1|TRBD1|many|16
TGCGCCAGCACCACCCCGGGACAGGGGGCTGCCGGGGAGCTGTTTTTT
CASTTPGQGAAGELFF
>TRBJ2-1|TRBV20-1|NA|many|13
TGCAGTGCTAGAACCCTCCCCTACAATGAGCAGTTCTTC
CSARTLPYNEQFF
>TRBJ2-4|TRBV28|NA|many|13
TGTGCCAGCAGTTTAAACTCCATAAACATTCAGTACTTC
CASSLNSINIQYF
>TRBJ2-1|TRBV20-1|TRBD2|once|16
TGCAGTACTAGAGATACGGCTAGCGGGAGCTACAATGAGCAGTTCTTC
CSTRDTASGSYNEQFF
>TRBJ2-1|TRBV20-1|TRBD2|many|14
TGCAGTGCCCTAAAGACTAGCGGGAGAAATGAGCAGTTCTTC
CSALKTSGRNEQFF
>TRBJ2-1|TRBV3-1|TRBD1|NA|19
TGTGCCTGCAGCCAAGAGAGGACAGGGATGATCGGTGCCTACAATGAGCAGTTCTTC
CACSQERTGMIGAYNEQFF